The 8 T cell receptor beta chains given below trace back to one sample, sequenced in a study of cytomegalovirus exposure and HLA in healthy donors. Primers included in the PCR were 60 Vbeta and 13 Jbeta primers. Assay: immunoSEQ multiplex PCR; the TCRdb copy retains only in-frame clones and omits some. Recorded here are 200,000 to 250,000 clones; the top ten clones represent 1.1%. The sequenced sample consisted of PBMCs. All receptors come from a girl aged 2-15 years in good health and CMV-seropositive.

The chain links TRBV28 to TRBJ2-1; TRBD2 aligns across 15 bases. V trimming: 4 bases; J trimming: 8 bases; junction bases outside the gene matches: 3. CDR1 is MDHEN, CDR2 SYDVKM, per germline. CDR3 length: 15 residues. The CDR3 loop is CASSSGTSGRYEQFF. The CDR3 DNA is TGTGCCAGCAGTTCCGGGACTAGCGGGAGGTATGAGCAGTTCTTC. Supplemented by reference TRBV28 and TRBJ2-1, the full variable domain reads DVKVTQSSRYLVKRTGEKVFLECVQDMDHENMFWYRQDPGLGLRLIYFSYDVKMKEKGDIPEGYSVSREKKERFSLILESASTNQTSMYLCASSSGTSGRYEQFFGPGTRLTVL.

The J gene is TRBJ2-7, the V gene TRBV19; D might be TRBD2 (5 bases). The CDR3 consists of 12 residues. From germline, CDR1 is LNHDA and CDR2 SQIVND (reference sequence). The germline V and J ends were trimmed by 4 bases and 5 bases, with 9 bases remaining between them. For the CDR3, the DNA is TGTGCCAGTAGTACTTCCGGGGACGAGCAGTACTTC. Its protein product is CASSTSGDEQYF.

The chain joins TRBV13 to TRBJ2-2; no firm D call. Trimming took off 3 bases at V and 4 bases at J, with 9 bases between the two ends. The CDR3 covers 14 residues. Germline loops: CDR1 PRHDT, CDR2 FYEKMQ (reference sequence). The CDR3: CASSLVQITGELFF. DNA for the CDR3: TGTGCCAGCAGCTTGGTCCAGATCACCGGGGAGCTGTTTTTT.

The CDR3: CAISVFPGQDEKLFF. The DNA for the CDR3 is TGTGCCATCAGTGTTTTCCCGGGACAGGATGAAAAACTGTTTTTT. The rearrangement joins TRBV10-3 to TRBJ1-4, with 8 positions matching TRBD1. The CDR3 runs to 15 residues. V lost 4 bases and J lost 6; bases outside the gene matches: 7. CDR1 is ENHRY and CDR2 is SYGVKD in the germline V gene.

The chain uses TRBV4-1 and TRBJ1-5; 10 nucleotides line up with TRBD1. The ends lost 1 base at V and 0 bases at J; junction bases unmatched: 9. Germline values: CDR1 MGHRA, CDR2 YSYEKL. CDR3 length: 19 amino acids. The CDR3 spells CASSQGWGTGDYSNQPQHF. In DNA form, the CDR3 reads TGCGCCAGCAGCCAAGGTTGGGGGACAGGGGATTATAGCAATCAGCCCCAGCATTTT.

V and J are TRBV4-2 and TRBJ2-5, with D possibly matching TRBD2 (5 bases). V was clipped by 0 bases and J by 0 bases, with 14 bases between them. Germline loops: CDR1 LGHNA, CDR2 YNFKEQ. This CDR3 has 17 amino acids. The CDR3 region has the DNA TGTGCCAGCAGCCAAGAGGAGAGAGTGGGAGACCAAGAGACCCAGTACTTC. Its translation: CASSQEERVGDQETQYF.

The chain recombines TRBV27 with TRBJ1-1; D remains ambiguous. Germline V lookup: CDR1 MNHEY, CDR2 SMNVEV (reference sequence). The CDR3 covers 13 residues. Trimming pared 5 bases from V and 3 bases from J, leaving 10 bases between. The CDR3 coding sequence is TGTGCCAGCAGTCCCGACTTGGACACTGAAGCTTTCTTT. It encodes CASSPDLDTEAFF.

The rearrangement uses TRBV5-1 and TRBJ1-2, with no clear D. The length of the CDR3 is 15 residues. Germline CDR1 and CDR2: SGHRS and YFSETQ. Trimming removed 0 bases from V and 4 bases from J, with 13 bases in between. The CDR3 DNA reads as TGCGCCAGCAGCTTGGCCCAGCAGGTGGGCTATGGCTACACCTTC. Its translation: CASSLAQQVGYGYTF.